The subject of this entry is one T cell receptor beta chain. The sample is drawn from a study of T cells after somatic rescue of genetic block. The CDR3 consists of 13 residues. CDR1 and CDR2 from the germline V gene are SGHTA and FQGNSA. With V trimmed by 10 bases and J by 7 bases, 10 bases remained unmatched. Only in-frame clones appear in the TCRdb table, and some are missing; sequencing was by immunoSEQ multiplex PCR. Of some 13,000 clones in the sample, roughly 72% were seen once. The sequencing sample was made of peripheral blood mononuclear cells (PBMCs). V is TRBV7-2 and J is TRBJ2-5; 9 nucleotides agree with TRBD2. This clonotype was sampled from a boy aged 5-17 years. The CDR3 bases are TGTGCCACCCGGCGGGGGGGCCAGGGGACCCAGTACTTC. The encoded protein is CATRRGGQGTQYF.